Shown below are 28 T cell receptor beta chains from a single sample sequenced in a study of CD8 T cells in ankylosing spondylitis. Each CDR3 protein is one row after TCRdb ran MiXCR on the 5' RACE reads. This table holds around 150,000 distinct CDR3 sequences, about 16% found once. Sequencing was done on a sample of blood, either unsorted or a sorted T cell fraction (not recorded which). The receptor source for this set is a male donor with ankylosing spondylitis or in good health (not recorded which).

CDR3 residues: CASSLLVYSETQYF. The DNA for the CDR3 is TGTGCCAGCAGCTTACTTGTTTACTCAGAGACCCAGTACTTC. V is TRBV7-2 and J is TRBJ2-5; no reliable D call. The germline V gene has CDR1 SGHTA and CDR2 FQGNSA. Trimming removed 2 bases from V and 4 bases from J, with 11 bases in between. The CDR3 has 14 residues.

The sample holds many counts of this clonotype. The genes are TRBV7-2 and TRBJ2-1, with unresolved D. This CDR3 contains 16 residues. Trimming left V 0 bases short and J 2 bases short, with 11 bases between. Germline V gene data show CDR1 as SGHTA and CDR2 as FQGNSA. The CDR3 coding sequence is TGTGCCAGCAGCTTAGCACCCACGGTAACCTACAATGAGCAGTTCTTC. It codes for CASSLAPTVTYNEQFF.

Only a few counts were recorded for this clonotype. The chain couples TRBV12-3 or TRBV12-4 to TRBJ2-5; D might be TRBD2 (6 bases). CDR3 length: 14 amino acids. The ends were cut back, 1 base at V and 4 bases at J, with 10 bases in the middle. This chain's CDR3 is CASSLVQRVETQYF. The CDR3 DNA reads TGTGCCAGCAGTTTAGTACAGCGGGTAGAGACCCAGTACTTC.

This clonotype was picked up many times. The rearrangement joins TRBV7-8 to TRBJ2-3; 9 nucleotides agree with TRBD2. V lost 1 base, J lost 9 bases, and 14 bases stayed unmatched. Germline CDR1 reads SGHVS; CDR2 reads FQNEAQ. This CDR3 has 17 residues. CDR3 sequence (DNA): TGTGCCAGCAGCTTAGGCACTAGCGGGCCCCGGACGGGGACGCAGTATTTT. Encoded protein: CASSLGTSGPRTGTQYF. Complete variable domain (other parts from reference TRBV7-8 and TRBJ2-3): GAGVSQSPRYKVAKRGQDVALRCDPISGHVSLFWYQQALGQGPEFLTYFQNEAQLDKSGLPSDRFFAERPEGSVSTLKIQRTQQEDSAVYLCASSLGTSGPRTGTQYFGPGTRLTVL.

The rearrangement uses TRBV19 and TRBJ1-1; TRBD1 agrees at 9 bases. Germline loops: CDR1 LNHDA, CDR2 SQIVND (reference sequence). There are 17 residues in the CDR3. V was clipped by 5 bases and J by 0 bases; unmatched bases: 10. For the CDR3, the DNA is TGTGCCAGTAGTTTATTATTTACAGGGGGCATGAACACTGAAGCTTTCTTT. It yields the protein CASSLLFTGGMNTEAFF. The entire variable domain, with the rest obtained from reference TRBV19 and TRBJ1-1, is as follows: DGGITQSPKYLFRKEGQNVTLSCEQNLNHDAMYWYRQDPGQGLRLIYYSQIVNDFQKGDIAEGYSVSREKKESFPLTVTSAQKNPTAFYLCASSLLFTGGMNTEAFFGQGTRLTVV.

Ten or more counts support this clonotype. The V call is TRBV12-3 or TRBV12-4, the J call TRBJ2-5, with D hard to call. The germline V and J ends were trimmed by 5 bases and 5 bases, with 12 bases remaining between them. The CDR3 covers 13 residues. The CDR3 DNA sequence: TGTGCCAGCAGTACTGGGCCATTGGAGACCCAGTACTTC. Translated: CASSTGPLETQYF.

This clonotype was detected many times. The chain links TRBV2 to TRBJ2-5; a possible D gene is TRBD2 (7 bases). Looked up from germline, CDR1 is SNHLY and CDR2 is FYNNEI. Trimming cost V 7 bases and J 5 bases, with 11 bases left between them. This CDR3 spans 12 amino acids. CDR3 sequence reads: CASKGGRETQYF. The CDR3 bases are TGTGCCAGCAAGGGGGGGAGGGAGACCCAGTACTTC.

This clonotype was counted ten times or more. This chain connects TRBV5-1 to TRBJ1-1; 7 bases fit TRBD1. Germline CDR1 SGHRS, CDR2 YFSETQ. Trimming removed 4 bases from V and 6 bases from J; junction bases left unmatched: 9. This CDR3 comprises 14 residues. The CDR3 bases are TGCGCCAGCAGCGAGACGACAGGGTGGCCTGAAGCTTTCTTT. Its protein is CASSETTGWPEAFF.

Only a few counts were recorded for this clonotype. The CDR3 spells CASSLPMNTEAFF. CDR3 sequence (DNA): TGCGCCAGCAGCTTGCCAATGAACACTGAAGCTTTCTTT. V gene TRBV5-1 combines with J gene TRBJ1-1; D unclear. There are 13 residues in the CDR3. Between the trimmed V and J ends, which lost 1 base and 0 bases, there was a span of 4 bases. In germline, CDR1 is SGHRS, CDR2 YFSETQ. Full variable domain (remainder filled in from reference TRBV5-1 and TRBJ1-1): KAGVTQTPRYLIKTRGQQVTLSCSPISGHRSVSWYQQTPGQGLQFLFEYFSETQRNKGNFPGRFSGRQFSNSRSEMNVSTLELGDSALYLCASSLPMNTEAFFGQGTRLTVV.

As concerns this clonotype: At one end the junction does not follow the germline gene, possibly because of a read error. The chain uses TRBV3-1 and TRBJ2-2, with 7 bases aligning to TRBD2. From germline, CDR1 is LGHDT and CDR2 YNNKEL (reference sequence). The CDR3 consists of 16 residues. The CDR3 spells CASSQGGRGSTGALFF. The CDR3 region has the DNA TGTGCCAGCAGCCAAGGCGGGAGAGGGAGCACCGGGGCGCTGTTTTTT.

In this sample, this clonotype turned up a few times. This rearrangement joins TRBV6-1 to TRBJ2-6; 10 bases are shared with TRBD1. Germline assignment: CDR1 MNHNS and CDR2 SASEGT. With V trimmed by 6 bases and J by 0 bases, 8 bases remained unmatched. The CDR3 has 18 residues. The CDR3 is CASRPQDRGGSGANVLTF. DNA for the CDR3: TGTGCCAGCAGGCCCCAGGACAGGGGGGGCTCTGGGGCCAACGTCCTGACTTTC.

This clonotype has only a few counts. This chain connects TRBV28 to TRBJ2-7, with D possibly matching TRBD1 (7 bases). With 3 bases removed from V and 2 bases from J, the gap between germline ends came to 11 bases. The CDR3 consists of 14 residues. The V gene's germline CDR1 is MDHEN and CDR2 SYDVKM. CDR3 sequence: CASSFRGEAYEQYF. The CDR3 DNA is TGTGCCAGCAGTTTCAGGGGGGAAGCCTACGAGCAGTACTTC.

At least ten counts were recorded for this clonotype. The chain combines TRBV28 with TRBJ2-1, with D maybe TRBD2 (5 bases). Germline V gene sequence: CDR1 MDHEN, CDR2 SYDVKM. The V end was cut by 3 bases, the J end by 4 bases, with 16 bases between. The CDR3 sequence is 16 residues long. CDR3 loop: CASSLGRGFGYNEQFF. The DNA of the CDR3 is TGTGCCAGCAGTTTGGGTCGGGGTTTTGGATACAATGAGCAGTTCTTC.

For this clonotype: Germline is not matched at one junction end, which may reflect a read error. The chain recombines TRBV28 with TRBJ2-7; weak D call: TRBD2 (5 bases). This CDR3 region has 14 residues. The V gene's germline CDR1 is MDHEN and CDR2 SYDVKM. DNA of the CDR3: TGTACCAGCAGTGGTCGCAGCGGACCGGGCGAGCAGTACTTC. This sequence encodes CTSSGRSGPGEQYF.

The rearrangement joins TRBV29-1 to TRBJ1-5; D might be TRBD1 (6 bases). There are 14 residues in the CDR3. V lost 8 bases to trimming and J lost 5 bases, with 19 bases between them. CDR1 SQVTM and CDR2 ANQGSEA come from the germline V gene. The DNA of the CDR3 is TGCAGCCCCGCGGACAGTTTAGTGGATCAGCCCCAGCATTTT. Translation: CSPADSLVDQPQHF.

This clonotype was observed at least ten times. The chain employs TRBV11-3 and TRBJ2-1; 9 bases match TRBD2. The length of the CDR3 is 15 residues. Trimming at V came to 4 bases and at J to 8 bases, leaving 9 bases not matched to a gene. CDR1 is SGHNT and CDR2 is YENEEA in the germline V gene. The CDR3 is CASSSGTSSFDEQFF. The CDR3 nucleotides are TGTGCCAGCAGCTCGGGGACTAGCAGTTTCGATGAGCAGTTCTTC.

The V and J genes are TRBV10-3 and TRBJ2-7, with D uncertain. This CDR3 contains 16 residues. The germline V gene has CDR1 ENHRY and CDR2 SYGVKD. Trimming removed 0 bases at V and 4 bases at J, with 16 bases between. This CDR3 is CAISESVPLRGYEQYF. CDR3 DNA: TGTGCCATCAGTGAGTCAGTCCCCTTGCGAGGTTACGAGCAGTACTTC.

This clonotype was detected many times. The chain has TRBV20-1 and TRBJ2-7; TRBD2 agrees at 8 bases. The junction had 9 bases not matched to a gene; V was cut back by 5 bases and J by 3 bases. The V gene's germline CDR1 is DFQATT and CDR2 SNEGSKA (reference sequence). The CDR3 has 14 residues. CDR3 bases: TGCAGTGCTGCCAACGGGAGGGAGGGCTACGAGCAGTACTTC. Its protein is CSAANGREGYEQYF.

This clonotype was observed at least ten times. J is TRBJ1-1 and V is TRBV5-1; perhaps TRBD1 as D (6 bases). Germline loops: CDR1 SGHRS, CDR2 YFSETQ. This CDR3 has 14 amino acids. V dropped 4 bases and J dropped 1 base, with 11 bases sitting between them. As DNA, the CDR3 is TGCGCCAGCAGCCAGGGACATTCGAACACTGAAGCTTTCTTT. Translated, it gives CASSQGHSNTEAFF.

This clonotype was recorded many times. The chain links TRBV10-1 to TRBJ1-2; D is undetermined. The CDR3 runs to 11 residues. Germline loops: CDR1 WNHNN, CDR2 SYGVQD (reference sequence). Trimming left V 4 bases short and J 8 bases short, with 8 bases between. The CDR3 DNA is TGCGCCAGCAGTGTGGGTTGGGGCTACACCTTC. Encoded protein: CASSVGWGYTF.

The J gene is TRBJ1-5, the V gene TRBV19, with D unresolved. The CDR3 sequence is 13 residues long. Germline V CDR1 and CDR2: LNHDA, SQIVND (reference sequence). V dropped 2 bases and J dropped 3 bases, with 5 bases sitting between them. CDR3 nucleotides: TGTGCCAGTAGTATACAGCACAATCAGCCCCAGCATTTT. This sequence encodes CASSIQHNQPQHF.

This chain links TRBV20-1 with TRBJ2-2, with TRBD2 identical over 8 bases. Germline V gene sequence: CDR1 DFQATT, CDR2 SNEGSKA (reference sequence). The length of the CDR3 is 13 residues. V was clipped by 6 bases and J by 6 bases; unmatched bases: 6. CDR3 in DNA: TGCAGTGCCCCCGCAGCGGGAGCCGGGGAGCTGTTTTTT. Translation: CSAPAAGAGELFF.

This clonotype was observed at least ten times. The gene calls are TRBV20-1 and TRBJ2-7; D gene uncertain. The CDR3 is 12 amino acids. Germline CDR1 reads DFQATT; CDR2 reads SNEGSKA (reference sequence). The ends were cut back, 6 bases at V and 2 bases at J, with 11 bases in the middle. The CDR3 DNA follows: TGCAGTGCAGGCCGGGCGCCCTACGAGCAGTACTTC. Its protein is CSAGRAPYEQYF.

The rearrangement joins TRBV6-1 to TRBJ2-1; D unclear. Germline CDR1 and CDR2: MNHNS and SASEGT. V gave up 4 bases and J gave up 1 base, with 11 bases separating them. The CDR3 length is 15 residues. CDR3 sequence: CASSAAWGSYNEQFF. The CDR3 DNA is TGTGCCAGCAGTGCCGCCTGGGGATCCTACAATGAGCAGTTCTTC.

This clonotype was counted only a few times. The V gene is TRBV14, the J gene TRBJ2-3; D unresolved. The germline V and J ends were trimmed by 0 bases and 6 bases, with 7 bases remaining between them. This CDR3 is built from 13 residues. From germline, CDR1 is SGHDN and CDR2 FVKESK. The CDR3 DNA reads TGTGCCAGCAGCCAAGAACGACGTGATACGCAGTATTTT. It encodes CASSQERRDTQYF.

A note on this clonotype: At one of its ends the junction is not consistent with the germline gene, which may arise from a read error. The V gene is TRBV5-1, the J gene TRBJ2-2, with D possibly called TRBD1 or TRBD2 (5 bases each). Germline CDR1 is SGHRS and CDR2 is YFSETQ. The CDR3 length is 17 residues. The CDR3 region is CASSLSVATAPVGELSF. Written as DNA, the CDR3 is TGCGCCAGCAGCTTGTCAGTGGCGACTGCCCCCGTGGGGGAGCTGTCTTTT.

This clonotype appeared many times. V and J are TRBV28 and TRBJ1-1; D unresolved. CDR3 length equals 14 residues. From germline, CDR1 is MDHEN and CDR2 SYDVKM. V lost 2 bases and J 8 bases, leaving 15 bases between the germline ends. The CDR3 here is CASSLTDVQWEAFF. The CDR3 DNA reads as TGTGCCAGCAGTTTAACGGACGTTCAATGGGAAGCTTTCTTT.

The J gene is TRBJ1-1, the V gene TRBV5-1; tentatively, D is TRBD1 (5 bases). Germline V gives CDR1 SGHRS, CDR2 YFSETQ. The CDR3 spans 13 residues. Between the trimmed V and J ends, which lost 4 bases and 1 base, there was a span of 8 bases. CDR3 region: CASSGTENTEAFF. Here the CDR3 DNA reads TGCGCCAGCAGCGGGACTGAGAACACTGAAGCTTTCTTT.